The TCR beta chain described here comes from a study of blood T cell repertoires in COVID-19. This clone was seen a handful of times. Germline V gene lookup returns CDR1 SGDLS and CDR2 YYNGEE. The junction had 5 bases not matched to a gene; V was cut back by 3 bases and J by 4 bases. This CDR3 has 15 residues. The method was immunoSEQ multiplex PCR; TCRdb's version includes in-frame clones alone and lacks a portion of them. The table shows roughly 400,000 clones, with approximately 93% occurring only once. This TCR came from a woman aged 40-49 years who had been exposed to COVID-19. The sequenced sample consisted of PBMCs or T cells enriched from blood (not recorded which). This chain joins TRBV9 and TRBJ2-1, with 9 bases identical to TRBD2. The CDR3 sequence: CASSASSGAYNEQFF. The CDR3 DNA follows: TGTGCCAGCAGCGCCTCTAGCGGGGCGTACAATGAGCAGTTCTTC. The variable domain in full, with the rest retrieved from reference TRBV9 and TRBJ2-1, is DSGVTQTPKHLITATGQRVTLRCSPRSGDLSVYWYQQSLDQGLQFLIQYYNGEERAKGNILERFSAQQFPDLHSELNLSSLELGDSALYFCASSASSGAYNEQFFGPGTRLTVL.